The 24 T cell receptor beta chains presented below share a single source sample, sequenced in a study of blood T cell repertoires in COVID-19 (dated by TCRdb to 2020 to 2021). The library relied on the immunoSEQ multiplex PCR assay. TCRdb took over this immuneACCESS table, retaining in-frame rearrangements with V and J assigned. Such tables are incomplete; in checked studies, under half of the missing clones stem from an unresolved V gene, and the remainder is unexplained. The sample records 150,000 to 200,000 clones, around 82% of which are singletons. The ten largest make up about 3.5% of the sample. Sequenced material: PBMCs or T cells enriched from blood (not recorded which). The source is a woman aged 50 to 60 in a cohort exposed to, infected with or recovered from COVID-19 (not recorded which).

The CDR3: CASSQTGIGAEAFF. For the CDR3, the DNA is TGTGCCAGCAGCCAAACAGGGATAGGGGCTGAAGCTTTCTTT. The V call is TRBV27, the J call TRBJ1-1, with D perhaps matching TRBD1 (6 bases). Trimming stripped 6 bases from V and 6 bases from J, with 17 bases between. The CDR3 is made up of 14 amino acids. Germline V gives CDR1 MNHEY, CDR2 SMNVEV (reference sequence).

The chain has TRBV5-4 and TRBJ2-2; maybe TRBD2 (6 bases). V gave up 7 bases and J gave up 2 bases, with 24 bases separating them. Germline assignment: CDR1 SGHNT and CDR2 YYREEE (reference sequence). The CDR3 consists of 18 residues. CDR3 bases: TGTGCCAGCGTCAAGGTCCCGCCCTGGGGAGGTAACACCGGGGAGCTGTTTTTT. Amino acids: CASVKVPPWGGNTGELFF.

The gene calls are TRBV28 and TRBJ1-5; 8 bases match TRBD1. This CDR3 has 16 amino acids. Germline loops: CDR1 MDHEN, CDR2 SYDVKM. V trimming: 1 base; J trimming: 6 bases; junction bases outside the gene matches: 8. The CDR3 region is CASSLYGQGAGQPQHF. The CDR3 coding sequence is TGTGCCAGCAGTTTATATGGACAGGGCGCGGGTCAGCCCCAGCATTTT.

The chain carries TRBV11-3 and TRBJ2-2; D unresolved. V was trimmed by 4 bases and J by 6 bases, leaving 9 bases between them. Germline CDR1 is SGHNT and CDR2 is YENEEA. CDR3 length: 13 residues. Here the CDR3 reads CASSYASPGELFF. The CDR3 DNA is TGTGCCAGCAGCTATGCGAGTCCCGGGGAGCTGTTTTTT.

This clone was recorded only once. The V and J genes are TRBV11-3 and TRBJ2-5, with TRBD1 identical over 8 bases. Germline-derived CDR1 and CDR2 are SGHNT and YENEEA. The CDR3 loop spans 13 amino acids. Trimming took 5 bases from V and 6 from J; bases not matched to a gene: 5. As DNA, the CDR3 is TGTGCCAGCAGCCCCGGACAGGGCCAGACCCAGTACTTC. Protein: CASSPGQGQTQYF. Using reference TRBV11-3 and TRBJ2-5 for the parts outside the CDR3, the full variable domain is EAGVVQSPRYKIIEKKQPVAFWCNPISGHNTLYWYLQNLGQGPELLIRYENEEAVDDSQLPKDRFSAERLKGVDSTLKIQPAELGDSAVYLCASSPGQGQTQYFGPGTRLLVL.

The CDR3 loop reads CASSLVSGKAKNIQYF. DNA for the CDR3: TGCGCCAGCAGCTTGGTTTCAGGGAAAGCCAAAAACATTCAGTACTTC. The rearrangement joins TRBV5-1 to TRBJ2-4; possibly TRBD1 for D (5 bases). This CDR3 has 16 amino acids. Trimming left V 0 bases short and J 0 bases short, with 10 bases between. Germline-derived CDR1 and CDR2 are SGHRS and YFSETQ.

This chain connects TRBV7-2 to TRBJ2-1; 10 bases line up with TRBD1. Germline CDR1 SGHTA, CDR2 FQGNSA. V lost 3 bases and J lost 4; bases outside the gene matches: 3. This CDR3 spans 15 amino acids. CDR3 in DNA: TGTGCCAGCAGCTTTGACAGGGGGCAGTACAATGAGCAGTTCTTC. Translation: CASSFDRGQYNEQFF.

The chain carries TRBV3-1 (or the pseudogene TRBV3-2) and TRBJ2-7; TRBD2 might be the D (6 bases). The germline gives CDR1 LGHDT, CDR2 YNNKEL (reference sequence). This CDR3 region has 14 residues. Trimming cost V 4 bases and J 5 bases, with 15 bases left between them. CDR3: CASSLLASEDEQYF. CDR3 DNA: TGTGCCAGCAGCCTTCTAGCGTCCGAGGACGAGCAGTACTTC.

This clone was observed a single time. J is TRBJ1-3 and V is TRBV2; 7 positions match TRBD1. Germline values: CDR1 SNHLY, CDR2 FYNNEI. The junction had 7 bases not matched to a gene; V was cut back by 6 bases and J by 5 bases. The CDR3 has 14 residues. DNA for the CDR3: TGTGCCAGCAGGTCCGACAGGGCGCGAAACACCATATATTTT. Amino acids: CASRSDRARNTIYF.

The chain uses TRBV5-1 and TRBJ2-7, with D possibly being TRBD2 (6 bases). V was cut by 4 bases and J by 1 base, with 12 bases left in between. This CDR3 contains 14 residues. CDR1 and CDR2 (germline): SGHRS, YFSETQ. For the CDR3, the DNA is TGCGCCAGCAGCAGGACTACCCAATCCTACGAGCAGTACTTC. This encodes CASSRTTQSYEQYF. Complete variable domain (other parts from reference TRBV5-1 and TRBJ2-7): KAGVTQTPRYLIKTRGQQVTLSCSPISGHRSVSWYQQTPGQGLQFLFEYFSETQRNKGNFPGRFSGRQFSNSRSEMNVSTLELGDSALYLCASSRTTQSYEQYFGPGTRLTVT.

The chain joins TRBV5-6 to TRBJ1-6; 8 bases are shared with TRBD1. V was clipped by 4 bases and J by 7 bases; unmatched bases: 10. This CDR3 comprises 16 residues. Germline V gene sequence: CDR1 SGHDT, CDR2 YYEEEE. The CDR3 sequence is CASSRPGGAGNSPLHF. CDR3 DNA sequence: TGTGCCAGCAGCCGCCCAGGGGGCGCGGGGAATTCACCCCTCCACTTT. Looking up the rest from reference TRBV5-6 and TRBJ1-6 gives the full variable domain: DAGVTQSPTHLIKTRGQQVTLRCSPKSGHDTVSWYQQALGQGPQFIFQYYEEEERQRGNFPDRFSGHQFPNYSSELNVNALLLGDSALYLCASSRPGGAGNSPLHFGNGTRLTVT.

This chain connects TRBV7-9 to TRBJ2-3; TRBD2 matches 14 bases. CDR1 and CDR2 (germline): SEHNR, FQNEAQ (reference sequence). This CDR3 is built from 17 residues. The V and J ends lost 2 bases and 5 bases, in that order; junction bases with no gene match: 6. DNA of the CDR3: TGTGCCAGCAGCTTAATGGGACTAGCGGGAGCGGTAGATACGCAGTATTTT. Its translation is CASSLMGLAGAVDTQYF.

CDR3 amino acids: CASRRGAEAFF. The CDR3 region has the DNA TGTGCCAGCCGCAGGGGGGCTGAAGCTTTCTTT. The chain links TRBV28 to TRBJ1-1, with TRBD1 identical over 7 bases. The V gene's germline CDR1 is MDHEN and CDR2 SYDVKM. After removal of 8 bases from V and 6 bases from J, the junction contained 3 bases not matched to a gene. The CDR3 covers 11 residues.

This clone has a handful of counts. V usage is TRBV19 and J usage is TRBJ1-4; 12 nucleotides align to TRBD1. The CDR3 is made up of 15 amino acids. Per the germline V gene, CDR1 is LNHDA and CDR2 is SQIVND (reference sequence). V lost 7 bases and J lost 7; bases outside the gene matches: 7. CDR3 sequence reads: CASTETGQGAEKLFF. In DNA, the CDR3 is TGTGCCAGTACAGAGACGGGACAGGGGGCTGAAAAACTGTTTTTT.

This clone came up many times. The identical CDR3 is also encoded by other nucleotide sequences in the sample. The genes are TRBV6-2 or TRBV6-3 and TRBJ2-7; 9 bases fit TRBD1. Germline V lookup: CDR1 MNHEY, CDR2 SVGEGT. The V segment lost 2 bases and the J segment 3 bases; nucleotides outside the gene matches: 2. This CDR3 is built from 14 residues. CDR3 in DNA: TGTGCCAGCAGTTACGTGGACAGGGGCTACGAGCAGTACTTC. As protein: CASSYVDRGYEQYF.

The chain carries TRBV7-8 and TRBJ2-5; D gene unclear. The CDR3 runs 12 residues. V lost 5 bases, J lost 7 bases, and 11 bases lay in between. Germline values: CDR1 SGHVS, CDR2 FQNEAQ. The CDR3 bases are TGTGCCAGCAGCGTAGATCGTTCGACCCAGTACTTC. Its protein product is CASSVDRSTQYF.

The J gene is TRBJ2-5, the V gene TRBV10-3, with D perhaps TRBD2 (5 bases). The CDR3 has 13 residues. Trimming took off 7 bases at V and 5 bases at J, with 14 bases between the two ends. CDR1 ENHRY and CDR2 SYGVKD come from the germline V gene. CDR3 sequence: CAITGASGETQYF. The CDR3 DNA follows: TGTGCCATCACCGGCGCTTCGGGGGAGACCCAGTACTTC.

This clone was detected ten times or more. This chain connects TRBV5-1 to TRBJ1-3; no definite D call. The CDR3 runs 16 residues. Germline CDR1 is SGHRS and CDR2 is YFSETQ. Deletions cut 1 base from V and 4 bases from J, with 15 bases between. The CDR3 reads CASSLMTPGAGNTIYF. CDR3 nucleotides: TGCGCCAGCAGCTTGATGACGCCCGGAGCGGGAAACACCATATATTTT.

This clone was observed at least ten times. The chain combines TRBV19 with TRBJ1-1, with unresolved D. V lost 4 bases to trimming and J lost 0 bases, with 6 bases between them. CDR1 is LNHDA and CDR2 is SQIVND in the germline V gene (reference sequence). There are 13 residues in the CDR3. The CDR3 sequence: CASSSTVNTEAFF. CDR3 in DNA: TGTGCCAGTAGTAGCACGGTGAACACTGAAGCTTTCTTT.

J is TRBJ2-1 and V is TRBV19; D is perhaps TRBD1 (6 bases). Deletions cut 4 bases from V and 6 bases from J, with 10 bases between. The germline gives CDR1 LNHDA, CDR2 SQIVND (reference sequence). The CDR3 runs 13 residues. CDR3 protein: CASSTQGFNEQFF. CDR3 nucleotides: TGTGCCAGTAGTACACAGGGTTTCAATGAGCAGTTCTTC.

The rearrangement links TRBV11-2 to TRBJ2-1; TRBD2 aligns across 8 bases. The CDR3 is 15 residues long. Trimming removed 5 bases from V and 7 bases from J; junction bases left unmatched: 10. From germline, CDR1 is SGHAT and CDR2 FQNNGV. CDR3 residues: CASSPSGGTWNEQFF. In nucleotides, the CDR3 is TGTGCCAGCAGCCCCAGCGGGGGAACTTGGAATGAGCAGTTCTTC.

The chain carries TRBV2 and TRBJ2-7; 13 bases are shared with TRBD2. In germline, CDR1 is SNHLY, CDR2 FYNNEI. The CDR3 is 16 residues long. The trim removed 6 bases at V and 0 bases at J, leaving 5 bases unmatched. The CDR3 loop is CASRRGLAGPSYEQYF. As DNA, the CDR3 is TGTGCCAGCAGGAGGGGACTAGCGGGACCCTCCTACGAGCAGTACTTC.

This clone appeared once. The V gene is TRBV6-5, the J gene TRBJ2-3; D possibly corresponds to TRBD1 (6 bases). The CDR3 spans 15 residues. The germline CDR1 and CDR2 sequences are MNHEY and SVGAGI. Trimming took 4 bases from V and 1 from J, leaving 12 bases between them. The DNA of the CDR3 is TGTGCCAGCAGTTTGTCAGGACAGCGCACAGATACGCAGTATTTT. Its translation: CASSLSGQRTDTQYF.

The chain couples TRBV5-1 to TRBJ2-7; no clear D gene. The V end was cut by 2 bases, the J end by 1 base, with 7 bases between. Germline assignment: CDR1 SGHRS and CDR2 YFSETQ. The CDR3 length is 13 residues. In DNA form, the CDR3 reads TGCGCCAGCAGCTTCACAGCTTCCTACGAGCAGTACTTC. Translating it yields CASSFTASYEQYF.